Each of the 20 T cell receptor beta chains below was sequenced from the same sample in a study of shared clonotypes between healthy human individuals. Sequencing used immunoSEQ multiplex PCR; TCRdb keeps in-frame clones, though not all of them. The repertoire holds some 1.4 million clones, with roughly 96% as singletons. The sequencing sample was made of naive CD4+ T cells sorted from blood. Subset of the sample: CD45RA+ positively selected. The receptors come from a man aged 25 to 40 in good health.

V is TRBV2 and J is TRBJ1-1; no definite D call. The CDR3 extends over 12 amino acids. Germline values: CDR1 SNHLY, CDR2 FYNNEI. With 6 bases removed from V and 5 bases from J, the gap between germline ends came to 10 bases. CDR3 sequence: CASRWTMTEAFF. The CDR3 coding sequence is TGTGCCAGCAGGTGGACGATGACTGAAGCTTTCTTT.

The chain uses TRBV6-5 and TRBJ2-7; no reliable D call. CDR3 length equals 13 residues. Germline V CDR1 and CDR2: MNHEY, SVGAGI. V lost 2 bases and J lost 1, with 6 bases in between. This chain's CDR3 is CASSYPGSYEQYF. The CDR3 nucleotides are TGTGCCAGCAGTTACCCCGGGTCCTACGAGCAGTACTTC.

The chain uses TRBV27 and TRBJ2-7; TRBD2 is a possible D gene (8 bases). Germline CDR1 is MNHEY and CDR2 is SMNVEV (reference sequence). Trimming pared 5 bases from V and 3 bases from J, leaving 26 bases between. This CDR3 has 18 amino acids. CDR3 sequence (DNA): TGTGCCAGCAGTGCCACAGGGGCGCATTTGGCGGGAGGCTACGAGCAGTACTTC. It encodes CASSATGAHLAGGYEQYF.

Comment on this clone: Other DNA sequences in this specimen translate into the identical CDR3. The CDR3 DNA is TGTGCCAGTAGTATCGGGGCAGGCTATGGCTACACCTTC. Protein: CASSIGAGYGYTF. The chain couples TRBV19 to TRBJ1-2, with a weak D call TRBD1 (5 bases). Germline V lookup: CDR1 LNHDA, CDR2 SQIVND (reference sequence). The CDR3 covers 13 residues. V lost 3 bases, J lost 4 bases, and 9 bases lay in between. Full variable domain (remainder filled in from reference TRBV19 and TRBJ1-2): DGGITQSPKYLFRKEGQNVTLSCEQNLNHDAMYWYRQDPGQGLRLIYYSQIVNDFQKGDIAEGYSVSREKKESFPLTVTSAQKNPTAFYLCASSIGAGYGYTFGSGTRLTVV.

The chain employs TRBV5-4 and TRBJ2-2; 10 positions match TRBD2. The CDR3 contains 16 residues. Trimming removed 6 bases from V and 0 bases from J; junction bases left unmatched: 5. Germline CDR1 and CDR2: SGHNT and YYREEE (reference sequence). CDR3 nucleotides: TGTGCCAGCAATATGGGACTAGCGTCGAACACCGGGGAGCTGTTTTTT. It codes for CASNMGLASNTGELFF.

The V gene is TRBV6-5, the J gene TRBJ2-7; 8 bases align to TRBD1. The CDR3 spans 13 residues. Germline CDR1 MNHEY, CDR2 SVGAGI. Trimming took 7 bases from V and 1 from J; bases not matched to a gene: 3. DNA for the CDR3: TGTGCCAGCAACGACAGGGGATCCTACGAGCAGTACTTC. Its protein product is CASNDRGSYEQYF.

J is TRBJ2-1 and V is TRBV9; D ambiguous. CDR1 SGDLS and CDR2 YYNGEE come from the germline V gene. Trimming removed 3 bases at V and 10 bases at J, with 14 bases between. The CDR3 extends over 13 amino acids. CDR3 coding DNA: TGTGCCAGCAGCGGCTTGAAGCTGGGCGAGCAGTTCTTC. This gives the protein CASSGLKLGEQFF.

The DNA of the CDR3 is TGTGCCACCAGGGGGGCGGACTCCTACGAGCAGTACTTC. Amino acids: CATRGADSYEQYF. V and J are TRBV15 and TRBJ2-7; possible D gene TRBD1, 6 bases. The V gene lost 6 bases and the J gene lost 0 bases, with 9 bases spanning the gap. Germline assignment: CDR1 LNHNV and CDR2 YYDKDF (reference sequence). This CDR3 has 13 residues.

CDR3 sequence reads: CASKAVERNTEAFF. CDR3 bases: TGCGCCAGCAAGGCGGTGGAGAGGAACACTGAAGCTTTCTTT. The chain joins TRBV5-1 to TRBJ1-1; D is uncertain. Trimming shortened V by 6 bases and J by 1 base, and 13 bases separated the two germline ends. Per germline, CDR1 SGHRS and CDR2 YFSETQ. This CDR3 comprises 14 residues.

CDR3 sequence reads: CASNTQGVTGELFF. In DNA, the CDR3 is TGTGCCAGCAATACACAGGGAGTCACCGGGGAGCTGTTTTTT. The rearrangement links TRBV7-8 to TRBJ2-2; possibly TRBD1 for D (6 bases). The ends were cut back, 7 bases at V and 4 bases at J, with 13 bases in the middle. The CDR3 contains 14 residues. The germline V gene has CDR1 SGHVS and CDR2 FQNEAQ.

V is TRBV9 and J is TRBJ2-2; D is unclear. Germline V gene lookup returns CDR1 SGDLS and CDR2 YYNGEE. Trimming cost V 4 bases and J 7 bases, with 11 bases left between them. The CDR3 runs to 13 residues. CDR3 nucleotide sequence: TGTGCCAGCAGCCCAGGACGACACGGGGAGCTGTTTTTT. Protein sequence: CASSPGRHGELFF. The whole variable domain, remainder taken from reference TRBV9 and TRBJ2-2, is DSGVTQTPKHLITATGQRVTLRCSPRSGDLSVYWYQQSLDQGLQFLIQYYNGEERAKGNILERFSAQQFPDLHSELNLSSLELGDSALYFCASSPGRHGELFFGEGSRLTVL.

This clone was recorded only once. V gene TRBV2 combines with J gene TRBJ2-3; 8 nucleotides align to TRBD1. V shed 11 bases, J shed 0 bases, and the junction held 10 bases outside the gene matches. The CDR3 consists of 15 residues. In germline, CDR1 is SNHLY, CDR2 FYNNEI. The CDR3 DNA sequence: TGTGCCTCTCTCCGGGACAGGCTGAGCACAGATACGCAGTATTTT. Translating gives CASLRDRLSTDTQYF.

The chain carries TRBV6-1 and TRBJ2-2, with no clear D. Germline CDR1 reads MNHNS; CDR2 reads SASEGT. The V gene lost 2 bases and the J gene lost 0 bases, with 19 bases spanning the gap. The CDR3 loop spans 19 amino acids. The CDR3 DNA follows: TGTGCCAGCAGTGAAAAACCAGCTTACTACGCGGCGAACACCGGGGAGCTGTTTTTT. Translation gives CASSEKPAYYAANTGELFF.

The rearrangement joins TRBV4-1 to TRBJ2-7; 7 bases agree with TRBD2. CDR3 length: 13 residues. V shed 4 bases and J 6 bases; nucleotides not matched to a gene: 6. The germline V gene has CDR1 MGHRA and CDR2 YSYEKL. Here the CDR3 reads CASSPRETREQYF. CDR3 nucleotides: TGCGCCAGCAGCCCGCGGGAGACTCGCGAGCAGTACTTC.

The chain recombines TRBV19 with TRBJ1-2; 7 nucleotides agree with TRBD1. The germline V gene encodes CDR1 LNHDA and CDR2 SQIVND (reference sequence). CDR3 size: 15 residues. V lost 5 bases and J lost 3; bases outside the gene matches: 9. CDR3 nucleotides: TGTGCCAGTAGTCCGCGACAGGGTGTGGACTATGGCTACACCTTC. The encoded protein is CASSPRQGVDYGYTF.

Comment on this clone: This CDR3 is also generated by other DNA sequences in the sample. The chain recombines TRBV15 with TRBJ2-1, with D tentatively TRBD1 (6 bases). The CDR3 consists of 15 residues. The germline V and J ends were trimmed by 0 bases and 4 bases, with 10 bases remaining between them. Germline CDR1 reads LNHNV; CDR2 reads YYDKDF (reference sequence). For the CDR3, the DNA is TGTGCCACCAGCAGAGACAGGGGTACGTACAATGAGCAGTTCTTC. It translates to CATSRDRGTYNEQFF.

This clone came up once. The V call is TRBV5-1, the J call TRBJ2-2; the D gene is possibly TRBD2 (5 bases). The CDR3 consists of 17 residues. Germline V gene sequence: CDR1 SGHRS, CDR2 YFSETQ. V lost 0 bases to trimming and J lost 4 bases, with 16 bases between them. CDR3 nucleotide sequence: TGCGCCAGCAGCTTGGTTCCGGAGAGGACTTCCACCGGGGAGCTGTTTTTT. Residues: CASSLVPERTSTGELFF.

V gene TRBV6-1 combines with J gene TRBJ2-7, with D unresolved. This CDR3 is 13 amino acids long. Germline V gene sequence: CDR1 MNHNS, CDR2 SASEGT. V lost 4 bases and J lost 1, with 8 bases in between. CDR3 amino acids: CASSGQASYEQYF. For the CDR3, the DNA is TGTGCCAGCAGTGGTCAGGCGTCCTACGAGCAGTACTTC.

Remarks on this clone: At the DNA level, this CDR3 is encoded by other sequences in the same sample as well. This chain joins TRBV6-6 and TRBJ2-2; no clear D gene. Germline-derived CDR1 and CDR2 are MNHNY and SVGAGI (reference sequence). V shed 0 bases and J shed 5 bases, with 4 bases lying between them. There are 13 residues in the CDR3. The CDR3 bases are TGTGCCAGCAGTTACTCGCGGACCGGGGAGCTGTTTTTT. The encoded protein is CASSYSRTGELFF.

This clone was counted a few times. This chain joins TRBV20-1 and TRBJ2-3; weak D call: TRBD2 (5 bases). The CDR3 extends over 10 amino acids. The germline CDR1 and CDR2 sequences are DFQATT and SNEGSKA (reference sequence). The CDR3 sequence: CGLSTDTQYF. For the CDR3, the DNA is TGCGGACTTAGCACAGATACGCAGTATTTT.